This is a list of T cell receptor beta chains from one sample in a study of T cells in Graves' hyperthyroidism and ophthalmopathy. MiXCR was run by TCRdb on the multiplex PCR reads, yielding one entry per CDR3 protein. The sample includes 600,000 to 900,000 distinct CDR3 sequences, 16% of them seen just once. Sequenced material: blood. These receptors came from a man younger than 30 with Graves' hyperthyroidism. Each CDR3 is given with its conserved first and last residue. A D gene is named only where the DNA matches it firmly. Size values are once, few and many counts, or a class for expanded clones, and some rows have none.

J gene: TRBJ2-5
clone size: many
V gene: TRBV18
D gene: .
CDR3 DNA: TGTGCCAGCTCACATCGGGAGACAGTTTATGTGGAGACCCAGTACTTC
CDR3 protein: CASSHRETVYVETQYF

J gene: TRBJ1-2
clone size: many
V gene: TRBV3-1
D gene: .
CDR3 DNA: TGTGCCAGCAGCCAAGATCATCGGAACTATGGCTACACCTTC
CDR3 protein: CASSQDHRNYGYTF

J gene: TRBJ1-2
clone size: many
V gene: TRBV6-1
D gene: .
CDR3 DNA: TGTGCCAGCAGTGCCGGCAGCGAGGCCTATGGCTACACCTTC
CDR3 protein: CASSAGSEAYGYTF

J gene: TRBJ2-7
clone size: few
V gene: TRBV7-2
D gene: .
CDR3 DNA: TGTGCCAGCAGCTCCGACAGGAACTACGAGCAGTACTTC
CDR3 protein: CASSSDRNYEQYF

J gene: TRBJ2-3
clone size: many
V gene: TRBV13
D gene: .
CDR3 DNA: TGTGCCAGCAGCTCACAGGCAGATACGCAGTATTTT
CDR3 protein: CASSSQADTQYF

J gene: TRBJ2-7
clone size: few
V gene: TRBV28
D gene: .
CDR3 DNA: TGTGCCAGCAGTTTGGTTGCGGGCTCGTCCGCCTACGAGCAGTACTTC
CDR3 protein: CASSLVAGSSAYEQYF

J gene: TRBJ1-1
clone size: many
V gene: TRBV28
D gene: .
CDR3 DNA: TGTGCCAGCAGACGACAGCTCGACTTTGAAGCTTTCTTT
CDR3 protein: CASRRQLDFEAFF

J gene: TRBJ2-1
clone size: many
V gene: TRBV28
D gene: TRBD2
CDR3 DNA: TGTGCCAGCGCCGGACTAGCGGGAGCAGGCAATGAGCAGTTCTTC
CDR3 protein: CASAGLAGAGNEQFF

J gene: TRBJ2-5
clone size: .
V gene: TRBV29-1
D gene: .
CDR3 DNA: TGCAGCGTTGAAGAAGGGTCTGGAGAGACCCAGTACTTC
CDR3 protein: CSVEEGSGETQYF

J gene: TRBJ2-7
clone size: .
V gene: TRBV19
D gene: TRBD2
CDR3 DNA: TGTGCCAGTAGGCATCGGAGCGGGGCATACGAGCAGTACTTC
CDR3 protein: CASRHRSGAYEQYF

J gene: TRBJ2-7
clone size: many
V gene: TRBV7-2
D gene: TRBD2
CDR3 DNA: TGTGCCAGCAGCTCCGGACTAGCGGGAGTTTACGAGCAGTACTTC
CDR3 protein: CASSSGLAGVYEQYF

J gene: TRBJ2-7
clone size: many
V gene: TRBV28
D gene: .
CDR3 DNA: TGTGCCAGCAGTTTGGGGACACCGCTCGAGCAGTACTTC
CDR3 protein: CASSLGTPLEQYF

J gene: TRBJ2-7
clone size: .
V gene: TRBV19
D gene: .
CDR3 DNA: TGTGCCAGTAGTGGCCGGACCCGGGCTATCCACGAGCAGTACTTC
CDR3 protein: CASSGRTRAIHEQYF

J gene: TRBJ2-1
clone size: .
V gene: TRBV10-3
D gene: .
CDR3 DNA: TGTGCCATCAGTGCAGGGTTCAGCTCCTACAATGAGCAGTTCTTC
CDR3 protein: CAISAGFSSYNEQFF

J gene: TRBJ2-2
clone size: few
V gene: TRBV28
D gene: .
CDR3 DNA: TGTGCCAGCAGTTTTCGGAGAGGGGCCGGGGAGCTGTTTTTT
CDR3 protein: CASSFRRGAGELFF

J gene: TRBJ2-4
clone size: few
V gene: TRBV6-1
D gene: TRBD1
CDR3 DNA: TGTGCCAGCAGACCAGGACAGGGTAACATTCAGTACTTC
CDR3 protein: CASRPGQGNIQYF

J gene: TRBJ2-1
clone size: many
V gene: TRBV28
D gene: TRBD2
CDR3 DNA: TGTGCCAGCAGTCTCCCCCCTAGCGGGGGGGCCTACAATGAGCAGTTCTTC
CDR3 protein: CASSLPPSGGAYNEQFF

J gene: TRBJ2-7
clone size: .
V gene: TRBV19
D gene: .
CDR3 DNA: TGTGCCAGTACATGCGCCCTAGACGAGCAGTACTTC
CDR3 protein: CASTCALDEQYF

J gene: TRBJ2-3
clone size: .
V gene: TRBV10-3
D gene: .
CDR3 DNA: TGTGCCATCGGAACAGCGGAGCCGGACTCGAGGACGCAGTATTTT
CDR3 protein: CAIGTAEPDSRTQYF

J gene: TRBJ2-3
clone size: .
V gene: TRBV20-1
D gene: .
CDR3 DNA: TGCAGTGCTAGAGTAGCGCCTCTAGATACGCAGTATTTT
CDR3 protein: CSARVAPLDTQYF

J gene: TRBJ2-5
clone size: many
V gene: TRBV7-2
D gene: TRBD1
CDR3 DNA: TGTGCCAGCAGCTTCGGACAGGGCGAACAGACCCAGTACTTC
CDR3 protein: CASSFGQGEQTQYF

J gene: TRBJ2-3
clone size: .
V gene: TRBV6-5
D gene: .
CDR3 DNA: TGTGCCAGCAGTTACTCAGCAGGAAGCACAGATACGCAGTATTTT
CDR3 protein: CASSYSAGSTDTQYF

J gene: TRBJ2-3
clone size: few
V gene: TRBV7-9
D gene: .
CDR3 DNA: TGTGCCAGCAGCTTGTCCGGGACGCCTAGCACAGATACGCAGTATTTT
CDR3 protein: CASSLSGTPSTDTQYF

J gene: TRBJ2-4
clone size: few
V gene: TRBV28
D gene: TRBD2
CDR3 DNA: TGTGCCAGCAGTTTTTTGGGACTAGCGGGAGGCCTGAGGCAAAACATTCAGTACTTC
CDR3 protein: CASSFLGLAGGLRQNIQYF

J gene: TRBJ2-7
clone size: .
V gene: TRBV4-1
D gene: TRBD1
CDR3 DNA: TGCGCCAGCAGCCAACAACCCCAAGTGGGCGGGTCGACAGGGGCATACGAGCAGTACTTC
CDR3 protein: CASSQQPQVGGSTGAYEQYF

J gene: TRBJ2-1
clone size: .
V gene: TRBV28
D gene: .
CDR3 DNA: TGTGCGACCGGGGCGGCCGATAGCTCCTACAATGAGCAGTTCTTC
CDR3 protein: CATGAADSSYNEQFF

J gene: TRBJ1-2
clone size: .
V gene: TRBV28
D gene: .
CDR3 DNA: TGTGCCAGCAGTTTTGCTGGGTTATCTCGCCACAGCTACACCTTC
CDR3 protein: CASSFAGLSRHSYTF

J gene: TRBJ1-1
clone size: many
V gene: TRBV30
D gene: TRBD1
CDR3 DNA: TGTGCCTGGAGTGCCCAGGTGGGACAGGGGAGCGCTGAAGCTTTCTTT
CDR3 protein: CAWSAQVGQGSAEAFF

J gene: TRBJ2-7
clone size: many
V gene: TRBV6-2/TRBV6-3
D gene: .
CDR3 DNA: TGTGCCTGCGATCAGGGAGGCAACGAGCAGTACTTC
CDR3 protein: CACDQGGNEQYF

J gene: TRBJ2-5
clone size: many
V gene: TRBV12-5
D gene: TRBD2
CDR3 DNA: TGTGCTAGCGGGGGGAACCAAGAGACCCAGTACTTC
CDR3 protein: CASGGNQETQYF

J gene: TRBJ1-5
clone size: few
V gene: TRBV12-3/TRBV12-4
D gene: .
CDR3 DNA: TGTGCCAGCAGGGAGGGATTCAATCAGCCCCAGCATTTT
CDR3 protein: CASREGFNQPQHF

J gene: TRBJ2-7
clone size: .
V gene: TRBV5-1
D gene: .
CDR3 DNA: TGCGCCAGCAGCTTCCAGACATCCAGCGAGCAGTACTTC
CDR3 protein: CASSFQTSSEQYF

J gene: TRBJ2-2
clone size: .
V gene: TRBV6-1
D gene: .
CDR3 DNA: TGTGCCAGCAGTTCCACTAACGGCGGGGAGCTGTTTTTT
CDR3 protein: CASSSTNGGELFF

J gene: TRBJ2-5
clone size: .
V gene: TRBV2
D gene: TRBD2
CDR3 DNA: TGTGCCAGCAGTCCGGGACTAGCGGGATCGGAGACCCAGTACTTC
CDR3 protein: CASSPGLAGSETQYF

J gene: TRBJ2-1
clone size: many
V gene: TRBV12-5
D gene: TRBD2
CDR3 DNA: TGTGCTAGTGGTTGGCAGACTAGCGGGGACTACAATGAGCAGTTCTTC
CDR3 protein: CASGWQTSGDYNEQFF

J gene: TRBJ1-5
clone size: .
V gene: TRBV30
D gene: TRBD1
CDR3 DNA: TGTGCCTGGTACAGGGGAAAATATAGCAATCAGCCCCAGCATTTT
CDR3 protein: CAWYRGKYSNQPQHF

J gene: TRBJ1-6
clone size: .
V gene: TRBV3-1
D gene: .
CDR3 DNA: TGTGCCAGCAGCCAAACAGTAAATTCACCCCTCCACTTT
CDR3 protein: CASSQTVNSPLHF

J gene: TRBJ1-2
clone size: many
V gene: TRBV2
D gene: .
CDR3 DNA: TGTGCCAGCAGTGAAGAGGCAGGGGTAGCTAACTATGGCTACACCTTC
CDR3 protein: CASSEEAGVANYGYTF

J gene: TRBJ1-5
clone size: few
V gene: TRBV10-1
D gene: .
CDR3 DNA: TGCGCCAGCAGTGAGAGAGCAGGTCAGCCCCAGCATTTT
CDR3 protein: CASSERAGQPQHF

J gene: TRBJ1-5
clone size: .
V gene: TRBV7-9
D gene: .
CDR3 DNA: TGTGCCAGCAGCTTATCAGGGAATGACGGCCAGCCCCAGCATTTT
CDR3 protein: CASSLSGNDGQPQHF

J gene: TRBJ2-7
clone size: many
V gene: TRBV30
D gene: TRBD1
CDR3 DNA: TGTGCCTGGAGTGTACTGGATCCAGGGGGCGAGCAGTACTTC
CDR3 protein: CAWSVLDPGGEQYF